A single sample is the source of the 18 T cell receptor beta chains below, sequenced in a study of CD8 T cells in Susac syndrome. An input of roughly 0.5 to 1 ug of RNA was subjected to reverse transcription using random hexamers. Each CDR3 protein gets one entry after TCRdb re-called the immunoSEQ multiplex PCR reads with MiXCR. The sample carries approximately 22,000 distinct CDR3 sequences, 85% to 95% recorded once. Sequences were obtained from CD8+ T cells from PBMCs. These receptors were obtained from a human donor in good health.

The chain joins TRBV12-3 or TRBV12-4 to TRBJ2-1; a possible D gene is TRBD1 (6 bases). Between the trimmed V and J ends, which lost 4 bases and 3 bases, there was a span of 13 bases. This CDR3 has 15 amino acids. The CDR3 sequence: CASSSKGGYYNEQFF. The CDR3 bases are TGTGCCAGCAGTTCAAAAGGGGGATACTACAATGAGCAGTTCTTC.

The chain carries TRBV27 and TRBJ1-2, with TRBD1 as a possible D gene (5 bases). The CDR3 contains 13 residues. The germline gives CDR1 MNHEY, CDR2 SMNVEV (reference sequence). Between the trimmed V and J ends, which lost 2 bases and 4 bases, there was a span of 8 bases. The CDR3 loop reads CASSLDRFYGYTF. The CDR3 region has the DNA TGTGCCAGCAGTTTAGACAGATTCTATGGCTACACCTTC.

A word on this clonotype: The junction does not match germline at one end; this may be a read error. The chain combines TRBV4-1 with TRBJ1-4, with D perhaps matching TRBD1 (6 bases). Germline lookup yields CDR1 MGHRA and CDR2 YSYEKL. The CDR3 length is 15 residues. In DNA form, the CDR3 reads TGCGCCAGCAGCCAAGGTACGGGGGCAGGTGAAAAACTGGTTTTT. Translation: CASSQGTGAGEKLVF.

This rearrangement joins TRBV9 to TRBJ2-7, with TRBD2 as a possible D gene (5 bases). The germline CDR1 and CDR2 sequences are SGDLS and YYNGEE. The V gene lost 4 bases and the J gene lost 3 bases, with 11 bases spanning the gap. CDR3 size: 13 residues. The CDR3 protein is CASSSTSSYEQYF. CDR3 in DNA: TGTGCCAGCAGCAGTACTAGTAGCTACGAGCAGTACTTC.

The rearrangement uses TRBV7-9 and TRBJ2-7; 7 positions match TRBD1. V shed 5 bases and J 3 bases; nucleotides not matched to a gene: 10. The CDR3 consists of 15 residues. Germline CDR1 and CDR2: SEHNR and FQNEAQ (reference sequence). The CDR3 DNA reads TGTGCCAGCAGCAGCAAGGGGGCGGACCACTACGAGCAGTACTTC. Its translation is CASSSKGADHYEQYF. The whole variable domain, remainder taken from reference TRBV7-9 and TRBJ2-7, is DTGVSQNPRHKITKRGQNVTFRCDPISEHNRLYWYRQTLGQGPEFLTYFQNEAQLEKSRLLSDRFSAERPKGSFSTLEIQRTEQGDSAMYLCASSSKGADHYEQYFGPGTRLTVT.

The V gene is TRBV12-5, the J gene TRBJ1-1; 9 bases are a match to TRBD1. Germline CDR1 LGHNT, CDR2 FRNRAP. The CDR3 is made up of 14 amino acids. The trim removed 7 bases at V and 4 bases at J, leaving 7 bases unmatched. For the CDR3, the DNA is TGTGCTAGTGAGTTAGGACAGGGGTTCACTGAAGCTTTCTTT. Protein product: CASELGQGFTEAFF.

The rearrangement links TRBV12-5 to TRBJ1-1; D is undetermined. The ends were cut back, 3 bases at V and 11 bases at J, with 13 bases in the middle. CDR1 LGHNT and CDR2 FRNRAP come from the germline V gene. The CDR3 loop spans 12 amino acids. The CDR3 loop is CASGFSPEGAFF. CDR3 bases: TGTGCTAGTGGTTTCTCTCCCGAGGGTGCTTTCTTT.

This chain connects TRBV7-9 to TRBJ2-4; D is possibly TRBD1 (6 bases). Germline V gene data show CDR1 as SEHNR and CDR2 as FQNEAQ (reference sequence). CDR3 size: 14 residues. The V end was cut by 5 bases, the J end by 8 bases, with 16 bases between. CDR3 loop: CASSLWTERDIQYF. CDR3 nucleotide sequence: TGTGCCAGCAGCCTTTGGACAGAAAGGGACATTCAGTACTTC. The complete variable domain, with remaining parts taken from reference TRBV7-9 and TRBJ2-4, reads DTGVSQNPRHKITKRGQNVTFRCDPISEHNRLYWYRQTLGQGPEFLTYFQNEAQLEKSRLLSDRFSAERPKGSFSTLEIQRTEQGDSAMYLCASSLWTERDIQYFGAGTRLSVL.

The chain carries TRBV7-9 and TRBJ1-2; TRBD1 matches at 10 bases. V shed 2 bases, J shed 8 bases, and the junction held 11 bases outside the gene matches. Per the germline V gene, CDR1 is SEHNR and CDR2 is FQNEAQ (reference sequence). The CDR3 covers 16 residues. The CDR3, as DNA: TGTGCCAGCAGCTTAAAGAGTCGACAGGGGGCATACGGCTACACCTTC. This codes for CASSLKSRQGAYGYTF.

The chain employs TRBV9 and TRBJ1-2; tentative D call: TRBD1 (6 bases). With 2 bases removed from V and 4 bases from J, the gap between germline ends came to 15 bases. The CDR3 is made up of 15 amino acids. Germline V gives CDR1 SGDLS, CDR2 YYNGEE. The DNA for the CDR3 is TGTGCCAGCAGCGTGGGGGACACCCCTGGCTATGGCTACACCTTC. It encodes CASSVGDTPGYGYTF.

This sequence joins TRBV6-4 and TRBJ2-3; D is uncertain. Germline V CDR1 and CDR2: MRHNA, SNTAGT. The CDR3 length is 14 residues. Trimming removed 5 bases from V and 3 bases from J, with 12 bases in between. CDR3 amino acids: CASSPNSETDTQYF. DNA for the CDR3: TGTGCCAGCAGTCCAAACTCAGAGACAGATACGCAGTATTTT.

This chain links TRBV12-3 or TRBV12-4 with TRBJ2-5, with TRBD2 matching over 15 bases. CDR3 length: 16 amino acids. V shed 5 bases, J shed 7 bases, and the junction held 8 bases outside the gene matches. The CDR3 is CASSPGTSGGHWTQYF. The CDR3 coding sequence is TGTGCCAGCAGTCCTGGGACTAGCGGGGGGCACTGGACCCAGTACTTC.

The rearrangement joins TRBV7-2 to TRBJ2-1; 9 nucleotides align to TRBD1. Looked up from germline, CDR1 is SGHTA and CDR2 is FQGNSA. The CDR3 is made up of 16 amino acids. V lost 5 bases, J lost 4 bases, and 9 bases stayed unmatched. CDR3 in DNA: TGTGCCAGCAGCACCGGGACAGGGTCCTTTTACAATGAGCAGTTCTTC. It translates to CASSTGTGSFYNEQFF.

This chain connects TRBV5-4 to TRBJ1-2, with a tentative D call TRBD1 (5 bases). This CDR3 spans 12 amino acids. V was clipped by 4 bases and J by 7 bases, with 11 bases between them. Per the germline V gene, CDR1 is SGHNT and CDR2 is YYREEE (reference sequence). The CDR3 loop reads CASSPGGGGYTF. CDR3 DNA sequence: TGTGCCAGCAGCCCTGGTGGGGGTGGCTACACCTTC.

The J gene is TRBJ1-1, the V gene TRBV6-2 or TRBV6-3, with a tentative D call TRBD1 (6 bases). Trimming pared 6 bases from V and 1 base from J, leaving 9 bases between. Germline V lookup: CDR1 MNHEY, CDR2 SVGEGT. The CDR3 runs to 13 residues. CDR3 region: CASRGHSNTEAFF. The CDR3, as DNA: TGTGCCAGCAGGGGACACTCGAACACTGAAGCTTTCTTT.

The table lists this clonotype with a count of one. Without the conserved terminal phenylalanine or tryptophan, this CDR3 likely stems from a read error. V and J are TRBV2 and TRBJ1-2; perhaps TRBD1 as D (5 bases). The CDR3 sequence is 16 residues long. Trimming shortened V by 6 bases and J by 0 bases, and 17 bases separated the two germline ends. In germline, CDR1 is SNHLY, CDR2 FYNNEI. The CDR3 is CASSDTSGLANYGYTL. CDR3 nucleotide sequence: TGTGCCAGCAGCGACACATCGGGACTTGCTAACTATGGCTACACCCTC.

The chain links TRBV7-6 to TRBJ1-3, with D maybe TRBD1 (6 bases). Trimming left V 2 bases short and J 0 bases short, with 23 bases between. The V gene's germline CDR1 is SGHVS and CDR2 FNYEAQ. This CDR3 has 20 amino acids. The CDR3 DNA is TGTGCCAGCAGCTTACGACCTCCGACAGGCCCCCTAAGCTCTGGAAACACCATATATTTT. It yields the protein CASSLRPPTGPLSSGNTIYF.

The count of this clonotype is one. CDR3 nucleotides: TGTGCCAGCAGCGTAGCAGTTATGGACTACAATGAGCAGTTCTTC. Translated: CASSVAVMDYNEQFF. The V call is TRBV9, the J call TRBJ2-1; D is ambiguous. With 0 bases removed from V and 3 bases from J, the gap between germline ends came to 10 bases. Germline V gene sequence: CDR1 SGDLS, CDR2 YYNGEE. This CDR3 has 15 amino acids. The full variable domain, its missing parts supplied by reference TRBV9 and TRBJ2-1, is DSGVTQTPKHLITATGQRVTLRCSPRSGDLSVYWYQQSLDQGLQFLIQYYNGEERAKGNILERFSAQQFPDLHSELNLSSLELGDSALYFCASSVAVMDYNEQFFGPGTRLTVL.